The 8 T cell receptor beta chains below all came from one sample that was sequenced in a study of cytomegalovirus exposure and HLA in healthy donors. 60 Vbeta and 13 Jbeta primers were used in PCR. TCRdb's copy holds only in-frame clones and misses some; the assay was immunoSEQ multiplex PCR. Of approximately 76,000 clones in the sample, under 85% were seen once. The sample was PBMCs. These receptors all come from a woman aged 40 to 50 in good health and CMV-seropositive.

In its sample, this clone was seen a few times. The chain joins TRBV2 to TRBJ2-7; TRBD2 matches 10 bases. The CDR3 length is 16 residues. The junction had 9 bases not matched to a gene; V was cut back by 3 bases and J by 4 bases. CDR1 and CDR2 from the germline V gene are SNHLY and FYNNEI. The CDR3, as DNA: TGTGCCAGCAGTGAGGAGGTAGCGGGAGGCCCTTACGAGCAGTACTTC. Its translation is CASSEEVAGGPYEQYF.

The chain couples TRBV10-3 to TRBJ2-7; tentatively, D is TRBD1 (6 bases). The V end lost 8 bases, the J end lost 3 bases, and 23 bases lay between the germline ends. The CDR3 contains 16 residues. Germline V lookup: CDR1 ENHRY, CDR2 SYGVKD. The DNA of the CDR3 is TGTGCCATCCCCCCAGGCGACGGACAGAGATACTACGAGCAGTACTTC. Translation: CAIPPGDGQRYYEQYF.

The gene calls are TRBV29-1 and TRBJ2-2, with 7 bases aligning to TRBD1. CDR3 length: 13 residues. The junction had 3 bases not matched to a gene; V was cut back by 2 bases and J by 6 bases. From germline, CDR1 is SQVTM and CDR2 ANQGSEA. The CDR3 reads CSVEWQGAGELFF. CDR3 bases: TGCAGCGTTGAATGGCAGGGGGCCGGGGAGCTGTTTTTT.

The chain links TRBV28 to TRBJ1-1, with D tentatively TRBD1 (5 bases). Trimming stripped 8 bases from V and 0 bases from J, with 19 bases between. The CDR3 is 16 amino acids. Per germline, CDR1 MDHEN and CDR2 SYDVKM. The CDR3 region has the DNA TGTGCCAGCCCTACTCCCAGGGAAGAGATGAACACTGAAGCTTTCTTT. It specifies CASPTPREEMNTEAFF.

The J gene is TRBJ1-5, the V gene TRBV18, with 9 bases lining up with TRBD1. Trimming at V came to 3 bases and at J to 6 bases, leaving 3 bases not matched to a gene. The CDR3 is made up of 14 amino acids. The germline gives CDR1 KGHSH, CDR2 LQKENI. Here the CDR3 DNA reads TGTGCCAGCTCACCGACAGGGGGAGGTCAGCCCCAGCATTTT. Its protein product is CASSPTGGGQPQHF.

A few counts support this clone. The gene calls are TRBV7-2 and TRBJ2-3; TRBD2 agrees at 15 bases. CDR1 is SGHTA, CDR2 FQGNSA, per germline. V lost 5 bases, J lost 7 bases, and 7 bases stayed unmatched. CDR3 length: 16 residues. The CDR3 loop reads CASSLGLAGGLYTQYF. The DNA for the CDR3 is TGTGCCAGCAGCCTAGGACTAGCGGGGGGGCTTTATACGCAGTATTTT.

This chain joins TRBV7-2 and TRBJ2-7; possible D gene TRBD2, 6 bases. Trimming shortened V by 5 bases and J by 5 bases, and 16 bases separated the two germline ends. The CDR3 totals 14 residues. Germline CDR1 SGHTA, CDR2 FQGNSA. The CDR3 coding sequence is TGTGCCAGCAGCCTAACGGGGGTTCGGCACGAGCAGTACTTC. Translation gives CASSLTGVRHEQYF.

The rearrangement links TRBV6-4 to TRBJ1-5; weak D call: TRBD1 (5 bases). Looked up from germline, CDR1 is MRHNA and CDR2 is SNTAGT. Trimming took off 3 bases at V and 3 bases at J, with 6 bases between the two ends. The CDR3 has 13 amino acids. Written as DNA, the CDR3 is TGTGCCAGCAGTGAAGGGGACAATCAGCCCCAGCATTTT. It translates to CASSEGDNQPQHF.